The clone carrying this TCR beta chain was found many times. V was cut by 4 bases and J by 4 bases, with 10 bases left in between. The CDR3 sequence is 13 residues long. Germline CDR1 is SGHDN and CDR2 is FVKESK. The data originate from a study of metastatic and nonmetastatic thyroid tumors. Study-wide background: Across peripheral blood and tumor or nodule tissue samples taken from malignant and benign thyroid patients, the repertoires were compared with one another.

No patient had received any treatment before thyroid surgery. TCRdb re-processed the PCR reads through MiXCR. This table has some 21,000 clones, 15% to 18% appearing once. The specimen was blood. The clonotype originates from a female donor with papillary thyroid cancer or a benign thyroid nodule (not recorded which). Some clones in this sample may be carry-over from other donors' samples. The chain recombines TRBV14 with TRBJ1-2, with D hard to call. DNA of the CDR3: TGTGCCAGCAGCCCCGGGTATCGCTATGGCTACACCTTC. This sequence encodes CASSPGYRYGYTF.